These T cell receptor beta chains were read from a single sample in a study of blood T cells in healthy people across ages. Each CDR3 protein gets one entry after TCRdb re-called the 5' RACE reads with MiXCR. The repertoire holds roughly 1 million distinct CDR3 sequences, with 20% to 25% as singletons. The sample also formed part of further work on T cells of mothers and their children.

Sequenced sample: blood. These receptors originate from a girl aged 2-10 years in good health. Both conserved end residues are part of each CDR3. A D gene is named only where the DNA matches it firmly. Part of the rows lack a size; the others show once, few, many or a class for expanded clones.

TRBD2,TRBJ2-5,few,TRBV9,TGTGCCAGCGGGAGGGACGCCGCTCTGGGCCAAGAGACCCAGTACTTC,CASGRDAALGQETQYF
NA,TRBJ1-2,few,TRBV12-3/TRBV12-4,TGTGCCAGCACCCCGGGGGGCCGGGGCTACACCTTC,CASTPGGRGYTF
TRBD1,TRBJ2-2,NA,TRBV11-2,TGTGCCAGCAGCTTAGGGACAGGGGACACCGGGGAGCTGTTTTTT,CASSLGTGDTGELFF
NA,TRBJ2-5,NA,TRBV28,TGTGCCAGCAGTTTATTCCGTTTAGAGACCCAGTACTTC,CASSLFRLETQYF
TRBD2,TRBJ2-7,NA,TRBV19,TGTGCCAGTAGTTCGATAGCGGGAGGAGACCCTTACGAGCAGTACTTC,CASSSIAGGDPYEQYF
NA,TRBJ2-5,NA,TRBV7-3,TGTGCCAGCAGCTTGGATGGGGGGCTCGGGGAGACCCAGTACTTC,CASSLDGGLGETQYF
TRBD2,TRBJ2-2,NA,TRBV28,TGTGCCAGCACCTTCACGAGAGCGGGAGAGGGAGCCGGGGAGCTGTTTTTT,CASTFTRAGEGAGELFF
NA,TRBJ2-7,few,TRBV7-6,TGTGCCAGCATGAACGGGGCAGGCGAGCAGTACTTC,CASMNGAGEQYF
NA,TRBJ2-3,NA,TRBV20-1,TGCAGTGTCACGACCCCCTACGCTACATCTAGCACAGATACGCAGTATTTT,CSVTTPYATSSTDTQYF
NA,TRBJ1-2,NA,TRBV12-5,TGTGCTAGTGGTCCTATGGGGGATCGGGGCTACACCTTC,CASGPMGDRGYTF
NA,TRBJ2-3,few,TRBV11-2,TGTGCCAGCAGAACAACTCAGAACCACTCTCGATTCACAGATACGCAGTATTTT,CASRTTQNHSRFTDTQYF
TRBD1,TRBJ1-4,few,TRBV7-6,TGTGCCAGCAGCCTCGGGACAGGGGATGAAAAACTGTTTTTT,CASSLGTGDEKLFF
NA,TRBJ2-1,NA,TRBV29-1,TGCAGCGTTTGGGGCAGGGGCGACTACAATGAGCAGTTCTTC,CSVWGRGDYNEQFF
NA,TRBJ1-5,few,TRBV6-5,TGTGCCAGCAGTCCCCGACGAGATGAGAGATGGGGACCCAATCAGCCCCAGCATTTT,CASSPRRDERWGPNQPQHF
TRBD1,TRBJ1-5,NA,TRBV7-2,TGTGCCAGCAGCTCGGACAGGGCAGTCCGCAATCAGCCCCAGCATTTT,CASSSDRAVRNQPQHF
NA,TRBJ1-1,NA,TRBV27,TGTGCCAGCATGGACGGGGGGGATAACACTGAAGCTTTCTTT,CASMDGGDNTEAFF
TRBD1,TRBJ1-1,few,TRBV13,TGTGCCAGCAGCTGGAGGACAGGGTTGAACACTGAAGCTTTCTTT,CASSWRTGLNTEAFF
NA,TRBJ1-2,few,TRBV27,TGTGCCAGCAGTCCGGAAGGCACCGTAGGCTATGGCTACACCTTC,CASSPEGTVGYGYTF
TRBD1,TRBJ1-5,NA,TRBV20-1,TGCAGTGCTAGGGAAGACAGGGGCAATCAGCCCCAGCATTTT,CSAREDRGNQPQHF
NA,TRBJ2-7,once,TRBV2,TGTGCCAGCAGACCCTTGATAAGGGGAAACGAGCAGTACTTC,CASRPLIRGNEQYF
NA,TRBJ2-7,few,TRBV7-2,TGTGCCAGCAGCTTAGACCCGGGAAAACTTTACGAGCAGTACTTC,CASSLDPGKLYEQYF
NA,TRBJ1-5,few,TRBV10-3,TGTGCCATCAGTGAGTCGTATGGGAGCAATCAGCCCCAGCATTTT,CAISESYGSNQPQHF
NA,TRBJ2-4,NA,TRBV6-6,TGTGCCAGCAGTTATAACATAGGGGTTCAGTACTTC,CASSYNIGVQYF
NA,TRBJ2-5,NA,TRBV10-3,TGTGCCACCGCGGGACAGTTTGAGACCCAGTACTTC,CATAGQFETQYF
NA,TRBJ2-5,few,TRBV19,TGTGCCAGTAGTATAGGGCAGGCTGCTGGGGAGACCCAGTACTTC,CASSIGQAAGETQYF
NA,TRBJ2-1,few,TRBV20-1,TGCAGTGCCATGACCAGGGACGATGAGCAGTTCTTC,CSAMTRDDEQFF
TRBD1,TRBJ2-3,NA,TRBV10-3,TGTGCCATCAGTGCCATGGGTAGACAGGGGAGCACAGATACGCAGTATTTT,CAISAMGRQGSTDTQYF
NA,TRBJ1-5,NA,TRBV7-6,TGTGCCAGCAGCTTAGAAATAGGGAAGAGTCAGCCCCAGCATTTT,CASSLEIGKSQPQHF
TRBD2,TRBJ2-1,NA,TRBV20-1,TGCAGTGCTAGAGATTTAGTAGCGGGGTACAATGAGCAGTTCTTC,CSARDLVAGYNEQFF
TRBD1,TRBJ2-1,NA,TRBV3-1,TGTGCCAGCAGCCAAGATAGGGGACAGGGCAATGAGCAGTTCTTC,CASSQDRGQGNEQFF
TRBD1,TRBJ1-4,few,TRBV27,TGTGCCAGCAGTTCTTCTGACGGGACAGCCTATAATGAAAAACTGTTTTTT,CASSSSDGTAYNEKLFF
NA,TRBJ1-1,NA,TRBV20-1,TGCAGTGCTAGGTCTGCTCCGGGACAATCCACTGAAGCTTTCTTT,CSARSAPGQSTEAFF
TRBD2,TRBJ2-7,NA,TRBV28,TGTGCCAGCAGGCCGGGACTAGCATCCTACGAGCAGTACTTC,CASRPGLASYEQYF
NA,TRBJ1-2,NA,TRBV5-6,TGTGCCAGCAGCGCGAAGGACGGAACTAACTATGGCTACACCTTC,CASSAKDGTNYGYTF
NA,TRBJ2-7,NA,TRBV6-1,TGTGCCAGCAGTGAAAGGGACTCCTACGAGCAGTACTTC,CASSERDSYEQYF
NA,TRBJ1-2,NA,TRBV6-6,TGTGCCAGCGGAATCACCTCACAAGGCGGCTACACCTTC,CASGITSQGGYTF
NA,TRBJ1-4,NA,TRBV6-1,TGTGCCAGCGCCCTCGGGACGGAGAATGAAAAACTGTTTTTT,CASALGTENEKLFF
TRBD1,TRBJ2-7,NA,TRBV29-1,TGCAGCGTTGCGGGGACAGGGACTTCCTACGAGCAGTACTTC,CSVAGTGTSYEQYF
TRBD1,TRBJ1-6,few,TRBV27,TGTGCCAGCTCTCTGGGGGGACAGGGGGCCCCCTTGGGGTCACCCCTCCACTTT,CASSLGGQGAPLGSPLHF
NA,TRBJ2-5,NA,TRBV6-5,TGTGCCACCCACAGGGCGCAAGAGACCCAGTACTTC,CATHRAQETQYF
NA,TRBJ2-3,NA,TRBV6-5,TGTGCCAGCAGTAGGGGGGGACAGGTGTATACGCAGTATTTT,CASSRGGQVYTQYF
NA,TRBJ2-7,few,TRBV4-2,TGTGCCAGCAGCCCGACGATAGGGACCTACGAGCAGTACTTC,CASSPTIGTYEQYF
NA,TRBJ2-7,few,TRBV7-6,TGTGCCAGCAGCGAAGAAACAGACAGCTACGAGCAGTACTTC,CASSEETDSYEQYF
NA,TRBJ1-1,many,TRBV4-2,TGTGCCAGCAGCCAAGACGGGACTGAAGCTTTCTTT,CASSQDGTEAFF
NA,TRBJ2-5,NA,TRBV7-8,TGTGCCAGCAGCTTAGGTCTCCAAGAGATCCAGTACTTC,CASSLGLQEIQYF
TRBD2,TRBJ2-1,few,TRBV29-1,TGCAGCGTTGATGGAACCTCCCTAGCGGGAGGGGCGGGCTACGAGCAGTTCTTC,CSVDGTSLAGGAGYEQFF
NA,TRBJ1-5,few,TRBV28,TGTGCCAGCAGCCCACTCCGGCAGCCCCAGCATTTT,CASSPLRQPQHF
NA,TRBJ1-1,few,TRBV29-1,TGCAGCGTTTTACCCGTGGCGGACACTGAAGCTTTCTTT,CSVLPVADTEAFF
TRBD2,TRBJ2-1,NA,TRBV20-1,TGCAGTGCTGCGGGAGACTACAATGAGCAGTTCTTC,CSAAGDYNEQFF
TRBD1,TRBJ2-5,few,TRBV14,TGTGCCAGCAGCCAAGCTGAAGGACAGGAAGAGACCCAGTACTTC,CASSQAEGQEETQYF
NA,TRBJ2-3,few,TRBV6-2/TRBV6-3,TGTGCCAGCAGTTACCCTTACGGGGGAAGCACAGATACGCAGTATTTT,CASSYPYGGSTDTQYF
NA,TRBJ2-6,NA,TRBV14,TGTGCCAGCAGCGAAGAGTTCTCTGGGGCCAACGTCCTGACTTTC,CASSEEFSGANVLTF
NA,TRBJ2-1,few,TRBV19,TGTGCCAGTAGTATAGCACTCCCCGAGCAGTTCTTC,CASSIALPEQFF